Listed below are T cell receptor beta chains from one sample, sequenced in a study of CD8 T cells in ankylosing spondylitis. TCRdb itself ran the 5' RACE reads through MiXCR, one entry per CDR3 protein. The table shows under 450,000 distinct CDR3 sequences, with 15% to 20% occurring only once. Sequenced material: blood, either unsorted or a sorted T cell fraction (not recorded which). The receptors come from a male donor with ankylosing spondylitis. Both conserved end residues are part of each CDR3.

V gene: TRBV20-1
J gene: TRBJ2-3
CDR3 length: 15
CDR3 protein: CSARPPGQGRNTQYF

V gene: TRBV28
J gene: TRBJ2-1
CDR3 length: 15
CDR3 protein: CASRNLAGGGYEQFF

V gene: TRBV7-2
J gene: TRBJ2-5
CDR3 length: 15
CDR3 protein: CASSSGGRVQETQYF

V gene: TRBV5-6
J gene: TRBJ2-7
CDR3 length: 15
CDR3 protein: CASSYVQGFSYEQYF

V gene: TRBV20-1
J gene: TRBJ2-1
CDR3 length: 16
CDR3 protein: CSAKYLTGGGAGEQFF

V gene: TRBV7-9
J gene: TRBJ1-2
CDR3 length: 13
CDR3 protein: CASSLREVYGYTF

V gene: TRBV7-2
J gene: TRBJ1-2
CDR3 length: 13
CDR3 protein: CASSFDSRYGYTF

V gene: TRBV6-1
J gene: TRBJ2-1
CDR3 length: 15
CDR3 protein: CASSAPAGGRNEQFF

V gene: TRBV6-2/TRBV6-3
J gene: TRBJ2-7
CDR3 length: 16
CDR3 protein: CASNRQRTSGSYEQYF

V gene: TRBV9
J gene: TRBJ1-2
CDR3 length: 14
CDR3 protein: CASSASDRGYGYTF

V gene: TRBV3-1
J gene: TRBJ2-7
CDR3 length: 12
CDR3 protein: CASSRVSYEQYF

V gene: TRBV10-1
J gene: TRBJ2-3
CDR3 length: 13
CDR3 protein: CASKAGSTDTQYF

V gene: TRBV20-1
J gene: TRBJ1-2
CDR3 length: 14
CDR3 protein: CSASPEGRAYGYTF

V gene: TRBV12-5
J gene: TRBJ2-7
CDR3 length: 13
CDR3 protein: CASAEQAAYEQYF

V gene: TRBV7-2
J gene: TRBJ1-5
CDR3 length: 15
CDR3 protein: CASSLPTGNNQPQHF

V gene: TRBV5-1
J gene: TRBJ1-3
CDR3 length: 16
CDR3 protein: CASSPEGLHSGNTIYF

V gene: TRBV7-9
J gene: TRBJ2-1
CDR3 length: 15
CDR3 protein: CASSSGGASYNEQFF

V gene: TRBV7-8
J gene: TRBJ1-5
CDR3 length: 15
CDR3 protein: CASSLAQGVGQPQHF